Described below is a single T cell receptor beta chain sequence and its context. These data originate in a study of cytomegalovirus exposure and HLA in healthy donors. Both 60 Vbeta primers and 13 Jbeta primers went into the PCR. The table came from immunoSEQ multiplex PCR; TCRdb's copy has only in-frame clones and leaves some out. Among around 130,000 clones listed, roughly 62% were seen once. This receptor was taken from a man under 40 in good health and CMV-seropositive. The sample consisted of PBMCs.

CDR3: CASSQSPEGGRTNEKLFF. CDR3 coding DNA: TGTGCCAGCAGCCAATCCCCTGAGGGGGGGAGAACTAATGAAAAACTGTTTTTT. V gene TRBV4-2 combines with J gene TRBJ1-4, with D possibly TRBD1 on 6 matching bases. The CDR3 length is 18 residues. The germline V and J ends were trimmed by 2 bases and 1 base, with 17 bases remaining between them. Germline CDR1 LGHNA, CDR2 YNFKEQ.